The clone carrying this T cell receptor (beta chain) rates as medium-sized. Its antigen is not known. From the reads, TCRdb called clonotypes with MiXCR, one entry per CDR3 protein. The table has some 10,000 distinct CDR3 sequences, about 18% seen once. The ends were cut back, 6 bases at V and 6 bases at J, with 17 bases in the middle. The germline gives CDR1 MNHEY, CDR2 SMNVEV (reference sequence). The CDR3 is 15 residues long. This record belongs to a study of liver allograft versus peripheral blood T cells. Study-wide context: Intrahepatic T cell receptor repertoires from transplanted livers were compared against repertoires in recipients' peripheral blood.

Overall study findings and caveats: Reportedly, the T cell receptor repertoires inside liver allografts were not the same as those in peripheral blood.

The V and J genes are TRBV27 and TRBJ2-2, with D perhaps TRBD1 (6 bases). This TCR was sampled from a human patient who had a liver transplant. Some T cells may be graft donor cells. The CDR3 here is CASSLNRVLAGELFF. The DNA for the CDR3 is TGTGCCAGCAGCCTAAACAGGGTACTTGCCGGGGAGCTGTTTTTT.